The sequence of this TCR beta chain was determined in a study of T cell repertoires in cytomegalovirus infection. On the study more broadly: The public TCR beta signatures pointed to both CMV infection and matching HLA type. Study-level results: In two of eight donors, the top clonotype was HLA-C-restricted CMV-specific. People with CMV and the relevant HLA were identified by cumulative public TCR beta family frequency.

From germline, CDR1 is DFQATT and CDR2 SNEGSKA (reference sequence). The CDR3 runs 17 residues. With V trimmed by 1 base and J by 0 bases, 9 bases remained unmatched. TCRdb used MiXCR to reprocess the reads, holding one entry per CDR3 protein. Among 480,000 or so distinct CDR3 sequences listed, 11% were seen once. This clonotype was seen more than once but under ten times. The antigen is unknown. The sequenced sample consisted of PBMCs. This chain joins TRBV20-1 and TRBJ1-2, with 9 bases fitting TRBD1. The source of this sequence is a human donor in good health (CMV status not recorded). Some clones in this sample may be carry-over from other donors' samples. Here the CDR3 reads CSARATGGSLTNYGYTF. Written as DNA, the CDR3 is TGCAGTGCTAGAGCCACAGGGGGCTCCCTTACTAACTATGGCTACACCTTC.